Listed below are T cell receptor beta chains from one sample, sequenced in a study of T cells in Graves' hyperthyroidism and ophthalmopathy. Each CDR3 protein is one row after TCRdb ran MiXCR on the multiplex PCR reads. The sample lists 370,000 or so distinct CDR3 sequences, about a sixth occurring once. Material for sequencing was blood. Receptors were obtained from a woman under 30 with Graves' hyperthyroidism that later progressed to Graves' ophthalmopathy. The CDR3 runs from the conserved cysteine through the conserved F or W. D genes are given only for firm matches. Clone size, where shown, is once, few, many, or a class for clones that have expanded.

few | TRBJ1-3 | TRBV30 | - | TGTGCCTGGAACGAGGGTGCTGGAAACACCATATATTTT | CAWNEGAGNTIYF
- | TRBJ1-5 | TRBV20-1 | - | TGCAGTGCCAGCCCGGGGGGAATTTGGGGCAATCAGCCCCAGCATTTT | CSASPGGIWGNQPQHF
- | TRBJ1-1 | TRBV3-1 | TRBD1 | TGTGCCAGCAGCCATGCCTCCGGGACAGGGGCTCGGAACACTGAAGCTTTCTTT | CASSHASGTGARNTEAFF
many | TRBJ1-1 | TRBV5-1 | - | TGCGCCAGCAGCTTGGCGCAGGAGAACACTGAAGCTTTCTTT | CASSLAQENTEAFF
many | TRBJ1-1 | TRBV2 | TRBD1 | TGTGCCAGCAGTGAGAGGACAGGGGACACTGAAGCTTTCTTT | CASSERTGDTEAFF
few | TRBJ2-7 | TRBV6-1 | - | TGTGCCAGCGGAGAAAGGGACTCCTCCTACGAGCAGTACTTC | CASGERDSSYEQYF
many | TRBJ1-5 | TRBV20-1 | - | TGCAGTGCTAGCGCGAGCAATCAGCCCCAGCATTTT | CSASASNQPQHF
many | TRBJ2-1 | TRBV20-1 | - | TGCAGTGCTAGATCGACTAGTATTGAGCAGTTCTTC | CSARSTSIEQFF
few | TRBJ1-1 | TRBV20-1 | - | TGCAGTGCTAGCTGGGGGGCTGTGAGCGACCCCACTGAAGCTTTCTTT | CSASWGAVSDPTEAFF
many | TRBJ2-3 | TRBV28 | TRBD2 | TGTGCCAGCAGTTTATCCCCCTGGGGAAGGACTAGCGGGAGGGGCACAGATACGCAGTATTTT | CASSLSPWGRTSGRGTDTQYF
- | TRBJ2-1 | TRBV6-2/TRBV6-3 | TRBD2 | TGTGCCAGCAGTTACTCCCTGAGGAGTAGCGGGAGTAGCTCCTACAATGAGCAGTTCTTC | CASSYSLRSSGSSSYNEQFF
- | TRBJ2-5 | TRBV6-9 | TRBD2 | TGTGCCAGCAGTTACCGGGGGCATCTAGCGGGAGGGCCGAGAGAGACCCAGTACTTC | CASSYRGHLAGGPRETQYF
- | TRBJ2-1 | TRBV5-1 | - | TGCGCCAGCAGCTTGGTGGGGGAGGTGTACAATGAGCAGTTCTTC | CASSLVGEVYNEQFF
- | TRBJ2-7 | TRBV19 | - | TGTGCCAGTAGCGAACAGGAGAGCTCCTACGAGCAGTACTTC | CASSEQESSYEQYF
few | TRBJ2-1 | TRBV5-1 | TRBD2 | TGCGCCAGCAGCTCTAGACCTAGCGGGAGGGGTAGTGAGCAGTTCTTC | CASSSRPSGRGSEQFF
many | TRBJ2-1 | TRBV6-2/TRBV6-3 | TRBD1 | TGTGCCAGCAGCCTTGACAGGGCTCGGTACAATGAGCAGTTCTTC | CASSLDRARYNEQFF
many | TRBJ2-7 | TRBV5-1 | TRBD2 | TGCGCCAGCAGCTTGGTATCGGCGGGAGGACCCTACGAGCAGTACTTC | CASSLVSAGGPYEQYF
many | TRBJ2-3 | TRBV5-1 | TRBD2 | TGCGCCAGCAGCTTGGGACTAGCGGGAGGAGGGGCAGATACGCAGTATTTT | CASSLGLAGGGADTQYF
many | TRBJ1-2 | TRBV28 | TRBD1 | TGTGCCAGCAGTTTCTGGACAGGTCGGGCTCCTAACTATGGCTACACCTTC | CASSFWTGRAPNYGYTF
many | TRBJ1-2 | TRBV27 | - | TGTGCCAGCAGTTTACAGGCAGGGGCTGCGGGCTACACCTTC | CASSLQAGAAGYTF
many | TRBJ2-1 | TRBV7-8 | - | TGTGCCAGCAGCCCTTCGTTAGGGGGGGAGCAGTTCTTC | CASSPSLGGEQFF
- | TRBJ2-7 | TRBV20-1 | TRBD2 | TGCAGTGCTAGTTCTCCGGGACTAAACTCCTACGAGCAGTACTTC | CSASSPGLNSYEQYF
many | TRBJ2-3 | TRBV28 | TRBD2 | TGTGCCAGCAGTTCCCCGGGACAGCGGGAGGGTTTACATCTTGCTGGAGATACGCAGTATTTT | CASSSPGQREGLHLAGDTQYF
- | TRBJ2-7 | TRBV7-9 | TRBD1 | TGTGCCAGCAGCCGTACAGGGGGCCTCGAGCAGTACTTC | CASSRTGGLEQYF
- | TRBJ2-7 | TRBV18 | - | TGTGCCAGCTCACGTCCCAGAGATCCCTACGAGCAGTACTTC | CASSRPRDPYEQYF
- | TRBJ2-1 | TRBV6-5 | - | TGTGCCAGCAGTTACACGGTAGAGGGTTCCTACAATGAGCAGTTCTTC | CASSYTVEGSYNEQFF
many | TRBJ1-3 | TRBV11-2 | - | TGTGCCAGCAGTTTAGGTGGAAACACCATATATTTT | CASSLGGNTIYF
many | TRBJ2-1 | TRBV6-1 | TRBD1 | TGTGCCAGCAGCCTCCGGTCGGGACAGGGGCGCAATGAGCAGTTCTTC | CASSLRSGQGRNEQFF
many | TRBJ1-2 | TRBV24-1 | - | TGTGCCACCAGTGACAGGGATCGACTTGGCTACACCTTC | CATSDRDRLGYTF
many | TRBJ1-1 | TRBV29-1 | - | TGCAGCGTTGAAGGAGACCAAAGGGGGAACACTGAAGCTTTCTTT | CSVEGDQRGNTEAFF
many | TRBJ1-2 | TRBV20-1 | TRBD1 | TGCAGTGCTAGAGATGACCACACGGACAGGGTCGGATATGGCTACACCTTC | CSARDDHTDRVGYGYTF
- | TRBJ1-5 | TRBV19 | - | TGTGCCAGTAGTATACGAGGGGTATCAGGTTCTTATAGCAATCAGCCCCAGCATTTT | CASSIRGVSGSYSNQPQHF
- | TRBJ2-2 | TRBV12-3/TRBV12-4 | - | TGTGCCAGCAGTAGTACGGCGGCCGCGAGCACCGGGGAGCTGTTTTTT | CASSSTAAASTGELFF
- | TRBJ2-7 | TRBV19 | - | TGTGCCAGTAGCTCCGTGCCGGAGGGCGCTTACGAGCAGTACTTC | CASSSVPEGAYEQYF
many | TRBJ2-7 | TRBV7-6 | TRBD2 | TGTGCCAGCAGCTTAGCGGATTCGGCGGGAGTTTCCCCCTACGAGCAGTACTTC | CASSLADSAGVSPYEQYF
few | TRBJ1-1 | TRBV9 | TRBD1 | TGTGCCAGCAGCGTAAAAGACAGGGGGAACACTGAAGCTTTCTTT | CASSVKDRGNTEAFF
many | TRBJ1-1 | TRBV6-1 | - | TGTGCCAGCAGTGCGGCCATCCTAACTGAAGCTTTCTTT | CASSAAILTEAFF
many | TRBJ2-7 | TRBV20-1 | TRBD2 | TGCAGTGCTAGAGATCACACTAGCGGGTCCTACGAGCAGTACTTC | CSARDHTSGSYEQYF
- | TRBJ2-5 | TRBV5-1 | - | TGCGCCAGCAGCTTGGTACAGGACCAAGAGACCCAGTACTTC | CASSLVQDQETQYF
many | TRBJ2-6 | TRBV28 | - | TGTGCCAGCAGGGACAGCTCTGGGGCCAACGTCCTGACTTTC | CASRDSSGANVLTF
once | TRBJ1-3 | TRBV5-6 | TRBD1 | TGTGCCAGCAGGGAGACAGGGGGTCGAAACACCATATATTTT | CASRETGGRNTIYF
- | TRBJ2-2 | TRBV10-3 | TRBD1 | TGTGCCATCAGGGACAGGGGGCCGAACACCGGGGAGCTGTTTTTT | CAIRDRGPNTGELFF
many | TRBJ2-4 | TRBV18 | - | TGTGCCAGCTCACCACAGGTACCCTCGGTGCCCAAAAACATTCAGTACTTC | CASSPQVPSVPKNIQYF
few | TRBJ2-1 | TRBV7-9 | TRBD1 | TGTGCCAGCAGCTTAGAGCCGGTGGGACAGGGGAGGAATGAGCAGTTCTTC | CASSLEPVGQGRNEQFF
many | TRBJ2-7 | TRBV11-2 | - | TGTGCCAGCAGCACCCCGACTACCACCTACGAGCAGTACTTC | CASSTPTTTYEQYF
many | TRBJ2-7 | TRBV30 | - | TGTGCCTGGACCAGGACAGCCAGCTCCTACGAGCAGTACTTC | CAWTRTASSYEQYF
few | TRBJ2-7 | TRBV25-1 | - | TGTGCCAGCAGGCTGGGGGGAGTCAGACCCTACGAGCAGTACTTC | CASRLGGVRPYEQYF
many | TRBJ2-1 | TRBV4-3 | TRBD2 | TGCGCCAGCAGCCCCCTAGCGGGAGAAGTAGGAAATGAGCAGTTCTTC | CASSPLAGEVGNEQFF